Listed here is a single TCR beta chain. This record comes from a study of CD8 T cells in ankylosing spondylitis. The authors made TCR beta libraries by quantitative 5'-RACE with molecular barcodes. TCRdb processed the 5' RACE reads anew with MiXCR; each CDR3 protein has one entry. The repertoire holds just over 350,000 distinct CDR3 sequences, with approximately 22% as singletons. Trimming removed 7 bases at V and 1 base at J, with 11 bases between. Germline V lookup: CDR1 MDHEN, CDR2 SYDVKM. The CDR3 consists of 13 residues. This TCR derives from a male donor with ankylosing spondylitis or in good health (not recorded which). The J gene is TRBJ2-7, the V gene TRBV28; D perhaps matches TRBD2 (5 bases). Sequenced: blood, either unsorted or a sorted T cell fraction (not recorded which). The CDR3: CASNEGTSYEQYF. The CDR3 region has the DNA TGTGCCAGCAACGAGGGCACATCCTACGAGCAGTACTTC.